Detailed here is one T cell receptor (beta chain). No antigen is known for it. PCR primers comprised 60 Vbeta and 13 Jbeta primers. The table came from immunoSEQ multiplex PCR; TCRdb's copy has only in-frame clones and leaves some out. The sample table sets out approximately 40,000 clones. The CDR3 sequence is 14 residues long. Trimming removed 4 bases from V and 4 bases from J, with 13 bases in between. CDR1 is SGHTA, CDR2 FQGTGA, per germline. The data stem from a study of cytomegalovirus exposure and HLA in healthy donors. Study-level results: Later on, an analysis tied 15,000 or so TCR beta sequences to HLA alleles at 0.05 false discovery rate. CMV serostatus was the only recorded immune exposure for donors.

These donors, healthy bone marrow donors, were studied. What was sequenced was PBMCs. This rearrangement joins TRBV7-3 to TRBJ2-5; tentative D call: TRBD1 (6 bases). The TCR originated in a woman aged 25-40 years in good health and CMV-seronegative. CDR3: CASSSTGVSETQYF. The CDR3 DNA follows: TGTGCCAGCAGCTCGACAGGCGTCTCAGAGACCCAGTACTTC.